A single sample gave rise to the 26 T cell receptor beta chains below, sequenced in a study of shared clonotypes between healthy human individuals. Repertoires were generated with immunoSEQ multiplex PCR, while TCRdb's copy carries only in-frame clones and drops some. Of millions of clones listed, approximately 94% are singletons. Positively selected for CCR7, the CD45RO-negative cells used as naive CD8 cells excluded terminally differentiated effector memory CD45RA+ cells. The sequenced sample consisted of naive CD8+ T cells from PBMCs. All receptors derive from a man aged 18-30 years in good health. Some clones in this sample may be carry-over from other donors' samples.

The chain links TRBV7-9 to TRBJ2-7, with D uncertain. V lost 1 base and J 7 bases, leaving 11 bases between the germline ends. In germline, CDR1 is SEHNR, CDR2 FQNEAQ (reference sequence). This CDR3 contains 13 residues. The CDR3 reads CASSLEGPREQYF. The DNA of the CDR3 is TGTGCCAGCAGCTTAGAAGGGCCGCGGGAGCAGTACTTC.

The V call is TRBV11-2, the J call TRBJ1-2, with D possibly being TRBD1 (5 bases). The CDR3 totals 13 residues. Germline loops: CDR1 SGHAT, CDR2 FQNNGV. Trimming pared 2 bases from V and 7 bases from J, leaving 11 bases between. CDR3 DNA sequence: TGTGCCAGCAGCTTAACCCTGGGGGGTGGCTACACCTTC. This codes for CASSLTLGGGYTF.

This clone has only one observation. The same CDR3 arises from other DNA sequences in this sample as well. The chain joins TRBV28 to TRBJ2-7; D is unresolved. The V and J ends lost 6 bases and 4 bases respectively, with 7 bases between them. Germline CDR1 reads MDHEN; CDR2 reads SYDVKM. The CDR3 extends over 11 amino acids. CDR3 bases: TGTGCCAGCAGCAGCCTTTACGAGCAGTACTTC. Its protein product is CASSSLYEQYF.

The chain carries TRBV27 and TRBJ1-1; D is undetermined. Trimming took off 8 bases at V and 5 bases at J, with 15 bases between the two ends. Germline assignment: CDR1 MNHEY and CDR2 SMNVEV (reference sequence). The CDR3 is 13 amino acids. Here the CDR3 DNA reads TGTGCCAGCTTTCCTTTTGCGGGGACTGAAGCTTTCTTT. Protein: CASFPFAGTEAFF.

The chain recombines TRBV7-2 with TRBJ2-1; TRBD2 matches at 10 bases. The CDR3 extends over 19 amino acids. Germline CDR1 reads SGHTA; CDR2 reads FQGNSA. The junction had 10 bases not matched to a gene; V was cut back by 2 bases and J by 0 bases. The CDR3 loop is CASSLYPSSGSLSYNEQFF. CDR3 DNA sequence: TGTGCCAGCAGCTTATACCCCTCTAGCGGGAGCCTCTCCTACAATGAGCAGTTCTTC.

The V and J genes are TRBV7-2 and TRBJ2-3, with TRBD1 matching over 8 bases. Germline CDR1 and CDR2: SGHTA and FQGNSA. Losses at the gene ends were 5 bases for V and 6 bases for J; bases not matched to a gene: 10. CDR3 length: 15 amino acids. CDR3 in DNA: TGTGCCAGCAGCCGGACAGGGTTTAGGTCGGATACGCAGTATTTT. Amino acids: CASSRTGFRSDTQYF.

The chain uses TRBV5-1 and TRBJ2-7; tentatively, D is TRBD2 (5 bases). Germline CDR1 reads SGHRS; CDR2 reads YFSETQ. V was trimmed by 2 bases and J by 5 bases, leaving 26 bases between them. The CDR3 is 18 amino acids. This chain's CDR3 is CASSFDPLEGIAVDEQYF. The CDR3, as DNA: TGCGCCAGCAGCTTTGACCCCCTCGAGGGAATAGCCGTGGACGAGCAGTACTTC.

The chain carries TRBV27 and TRBJ2-3; D unresolved. Germline V lookup: CDR1 MNHEY, CDR2 SMNVEV (reference sequence). The V end was cut by 2 bases, the J end by 3 bases, with 6 bases between. This CDR3 has 13 residues. Here the CDR3 reads CASSLAATDTQYF. The CDR3 DNA follows: TGTGCCAGCAGTTTAGCGGCGACAGATACGCAGTATTTT.

J is TRBJ2-1 and V is TRBV11-2, with TRBD2 matching over 10 bases. CDR3 length: 15 amino acids. V trimming: 5 bases; J trimming: 1 base; junction bases outside the gene matches: 2. CDR1 and CDR2 from the germline V gene are SGHAT and FQNNGV. The CDR3 DNA reads TGTGCCAGCAGCCAAGCGGGAGGGTCCTACAATGAGCAGTTCTTC. It codes for CASSQAGGSYNEQFF.

V and J are TRBV30 and TRBJ2-5, with D unclear. Trimming removed 6 bases from V and 4 bases from J, with 18 bases in between. From germline, CDR1 is GTSNPN and CDR2 SVGIG (reference sequence). The CDR3 length is 14 residues. CDR3 sequence reads: CACEKLMSGETQYF. CDR3 DNA sequence: TGTGCCTGCGAAAAACTCATGTCGGGAGAGACCCAGTACTTC.

The rearrangement joins TRBV5-8 to TRBJ2-7; 12 bases line up with TRBD2. The trim removed 0 bases at V and 6 bases at J, leaving 1 base unmatched. Germline CDR1 and CDR2: SGHTS and YDEGEE. This CDR3 comprises 14 residues. CDR3 sequence reads: CASSLGTSGTEQYF. In DNA form, the CDR3 reads TGTGCCAGCAGCTTGGGGACTAGCGGGACCGAGCAGTACTTC.

V usage is TRBV19 and J usage is TRBJ1-1; D is ambiguous. V was trimmed by 5 bases and J by 11 bases, leaving 6 bases between them. The CDR3 loop spans 9 amino acids. Germline V gene sequence: CDR1 LNHDA, CDR2 SQIVND (reference sequence). The CDR3 DNA follows: TGTGCCAGTAGTGCCGTCGCTTTCTTT. Its translation is CASSAVAFF.

Concerning this clone: Other DNA sequences in this specimen translate into the identical CDR3. The chain carries TRBV2 and TRBJ1-4; D uncertain. Deletions cut 3 bases from V and 0 bases from J, with 8 bases between. CDR1 is SNHLY, CDR2 FYNNEI, per germline. The CDR3 is 15 amino acids. In nucleotides, the CDR3 is TGTGCCAGCAGTGAGGGCGGTGCAACTAATGAAAAACTGTTTTTT. Protein sequence: CASSEGGATNEKLFF.

The CDR3 loop is CASSRPGTGEGPTGELFF. As DNA, the CDR3 is TGTGCCAGCAGCCGCCCCGGGACAGGGGAGGGACCTACCGGGGAGCTGTTTTTT. This rearrangement joins TRBV7-2 to TRBJ2-2; 10 bases map to TRBD1. In germline, CDR1 is SGHTA, CDR2 FQGNSA. The V segment lost 5 bases and the J segment 5 bases; nucleotides outside the gene matches: 14. There are 18 residues in the CDR3.

V is TRBV10-3 and J is TRBJ2-7; perhaps TRBD1 as D (5 bases). The V end lost 8 bases, the J end lost 4 bases, and 30 bases lay between the germline ends. CDR3 size: 18 residues. Germline V gene lookup returns CDR1 ENHRY and CDR2 SYGVKD. The CDR3: CAIADLVESGINGYEQYF. The DNA for the CDR3 is TGTGCCATCGCTGATCTTGTCGAGTCAGGGATCAACGGGTACGAGCAGTACTTC.

The rearrangement links TRBV5-8 to TRBJ1-5; a weak D match, TRBD1 (5 bases). Trimming removed 0 bases from V and 6 bases from J, with 13 bases in between. The CDR3 runs 15 residues. Germline CDR1 SGHTS, CDR2 YDEGEE. CDR3 nucleotide sequence: TGTGCCAGCAGCTTGGGCGGGGGTCCGGGTCAGCCCCAGCATTTT. As protein: CASSLGGGPGQPQHF.

V is TRBV4-2 and J is TRBJ2-3; 8 bases line up with TRBD2. V shed 6 bases and J 2 bases; nucleotides not matched to a gene: 7. CDR1 and CDR2 (germline): LGHNA, YNFKEQ. The CDR3 has 15 residues. CDR3 amino acids: CASSHSGEPTDTQYF. CDR3 in DNA: TGTGCCAGCAGTCATAGCGGGGAACCCACAGATACGCAGTATTTT.

The chain carries TRBV2 and TRBJ2-7; D is possibly TRBD2 (5 bases). The CDR3 loop spans 12 amino acids. Germline CDR1 and CDR2: SNHLY and FYNNEI. Trimming shortened V by 7 bases and J by 1 base, and 8 bases separated the two germline ends. The CDR3 loop is CASKGSSYEQYF. The CDR3 coding sequence is TGTGCCAGCAAAGGGAGTTCCTACGAGCAGTACTTC.

The chain is built from TRBV7-9 and TRBJ2-6; D tentatively fits TRBD1 or TRBD2 (5 bases each). V was clipped by 5 bases and J by 0 bases, with 20 bases between them. This CDR3 has 19 amino acids. The germline gives CDR1 SEHNR, CDR2 FQNEAQ (reference sequence). The CDR3: CASSPDTGRTFSGANVLTF. Written as DNA, the CDR3 is TGTGCCAGCAGCCCCGACACGGGACGGACTTTCTCTGGGGCCAACGTCCTGACTTTC.

V gene TRBV6-6 combines with J gene TRBJ1-1; D perhaps matches TRBD1 (5 bases). Germline V gene sequence: CDR1 MNHNY, CDR2 SVGAGI (reference sequence). This CDR3 contains 16 residues. V was shortened by 1 base and J by 8 bases, with 20 bases between the two germline ends. This chain's CDR3 is CASSYYLGPTLQEAFF. The CDR3, as DNA: TGTGCCAGCAGTTACTACTTGGGACCGACCCTTCAAGAAGCTTTCTTT.

The rearrangement links TRBV12-5 to TRBJ2-7; 7 bases map to TRBD2. Germline lookup yields CDR1 LGHNT and CDR2 FRNRAP. V was pared by 3 bases and J by 7 bases, with 6 bases of the junction left unmatched. The CDR3 is 13 residues long. The CDR3 nucleotides read TGTGCTAGTGGTTTTTCCCTGGGAGGGGAGCAGTACTTC. Its protein product is CASGFSLGGEQYF.

J is TRBJ1-1 and V is TRBV7-6; the D is unclear. CDR3 length equals 15 residues. Trimming removed 5 bases from V and 1 base from J, with 14 bases in between. CDR1 and CDR2 from the germline V gene are SGHVS and FNYEAQ. Here the CDR3 reads CASSDYRGGNTEAFF. The CDR3 DNA is TGTGCCAGCAGCGACTATCGGGGAGGGAACACTGAAGCTTTCTTT.

The rearrangement joins TRBV11-2 to TRBJ1-1; no clear D. The CDR3 runs 17 residues. V was shortened by 6 bases and J by 0 bases, with 20 bases between the two germline ends. Germline V gene sequence: CDR1 SGHAT, CDR2 FQNNGV. The CDR3 DNA is TGTGCCAGCAGTCCAACGCGAGGGCCAACTATGAACACTGAAGCTTTCTTT. Its translation is CASSPTRGPTMNTEAFF.

The CDR3 sequence is CASSALRTAAIYF. The CDR3 nucleotides are TGTGCCAGCAGCGCCCTACGGACCGCGGCCATATATTTT. This rearrangement joins TRBV9 to TRBJ1-3; D gene uncertain. The germline V gene encodes CDR1 SGDLS and CDR2 YYNGEE. The CDR3 is made up of 13 amino acids. V was pared by 3 bases and J by 11 bases, with 15 bases between.

Points on this clone: The sample has other DNA sequences that encode this CDR3 too. V is TRBV7-3 and J is TRBJ1-1; no clear D. There are 13 residues in the CDR3. Germline lookup yields CDR1 SGHTA and CDR2 FQGTGA. V lost 1 base and J 1 base, leaving 4 bases between the germline ends. CDR3 amino acids: CASSLNGNTEAFF. The DNA for the CDR3 is TGTGCCAGCAGCTTAAATGGGAACACTGAAGCTTTCTTT.

The J gene is TRBJ2-5, the V gene TRBV7-9; D is unclear. The CDR3 has 17 residues. The germline CDR1 and CDR2 sequences are SEHNR and FQNEAQ (reference sequence). The germline V and J ends were trimmed by 6 bases and 5 bases, with 25 bases remaining between them. In DNA, the CDR3 is TGTGCCAGCAGACTATCCCCGCCAGTACTTAACGGCGAGACCCAGTACTTC. Encoded protein: CASRLSPPVLNGETQYF.